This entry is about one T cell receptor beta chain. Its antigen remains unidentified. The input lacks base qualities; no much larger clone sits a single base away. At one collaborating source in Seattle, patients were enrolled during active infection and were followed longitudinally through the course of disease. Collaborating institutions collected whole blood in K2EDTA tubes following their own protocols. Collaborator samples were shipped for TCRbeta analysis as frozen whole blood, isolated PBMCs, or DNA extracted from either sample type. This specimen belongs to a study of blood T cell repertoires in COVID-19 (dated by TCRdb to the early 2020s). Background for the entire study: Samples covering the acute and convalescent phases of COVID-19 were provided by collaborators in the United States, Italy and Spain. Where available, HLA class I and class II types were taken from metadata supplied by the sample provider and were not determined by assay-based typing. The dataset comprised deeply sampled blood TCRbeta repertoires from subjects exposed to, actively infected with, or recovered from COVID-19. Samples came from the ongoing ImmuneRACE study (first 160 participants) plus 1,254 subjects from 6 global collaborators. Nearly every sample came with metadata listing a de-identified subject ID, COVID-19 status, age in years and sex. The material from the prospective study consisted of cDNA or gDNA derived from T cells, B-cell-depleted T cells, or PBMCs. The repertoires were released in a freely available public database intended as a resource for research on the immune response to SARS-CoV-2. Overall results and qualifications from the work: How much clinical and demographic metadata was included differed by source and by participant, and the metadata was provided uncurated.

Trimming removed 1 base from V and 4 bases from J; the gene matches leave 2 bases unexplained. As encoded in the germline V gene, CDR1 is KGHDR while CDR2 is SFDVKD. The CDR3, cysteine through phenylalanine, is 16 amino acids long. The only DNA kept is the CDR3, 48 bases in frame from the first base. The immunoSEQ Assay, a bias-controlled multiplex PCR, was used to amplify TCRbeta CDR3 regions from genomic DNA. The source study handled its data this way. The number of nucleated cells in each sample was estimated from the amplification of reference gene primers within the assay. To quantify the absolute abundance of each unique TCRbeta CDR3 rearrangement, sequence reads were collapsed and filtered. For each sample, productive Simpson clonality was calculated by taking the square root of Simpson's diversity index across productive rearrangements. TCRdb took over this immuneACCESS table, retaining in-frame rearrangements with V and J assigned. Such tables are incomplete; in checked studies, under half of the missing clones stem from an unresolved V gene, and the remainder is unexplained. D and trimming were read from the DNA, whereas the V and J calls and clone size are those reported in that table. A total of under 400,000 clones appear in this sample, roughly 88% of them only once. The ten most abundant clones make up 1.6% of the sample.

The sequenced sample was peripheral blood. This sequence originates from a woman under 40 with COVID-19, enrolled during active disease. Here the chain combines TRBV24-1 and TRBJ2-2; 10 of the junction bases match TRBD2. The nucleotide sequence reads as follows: TGTGCCACCAGTGATTTAGAGCGGGGGGGCACCGGGGAGCTGTTTTTT. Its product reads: CATSDLERGGTGELFF.